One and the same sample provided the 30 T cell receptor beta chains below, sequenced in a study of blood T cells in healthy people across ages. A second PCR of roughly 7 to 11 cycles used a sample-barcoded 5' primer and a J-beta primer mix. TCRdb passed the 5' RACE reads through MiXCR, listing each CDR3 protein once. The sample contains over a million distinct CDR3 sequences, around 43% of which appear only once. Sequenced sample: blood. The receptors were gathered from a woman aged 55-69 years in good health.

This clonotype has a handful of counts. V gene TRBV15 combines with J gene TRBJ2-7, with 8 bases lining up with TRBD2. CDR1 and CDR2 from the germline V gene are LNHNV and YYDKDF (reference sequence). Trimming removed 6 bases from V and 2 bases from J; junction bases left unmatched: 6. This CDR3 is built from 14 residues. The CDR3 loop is CATRPAGDPYEQYF. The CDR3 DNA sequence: TGTGCCACCAGACCAGCGGGAGACCCCTACGAGCAGTACTTC.

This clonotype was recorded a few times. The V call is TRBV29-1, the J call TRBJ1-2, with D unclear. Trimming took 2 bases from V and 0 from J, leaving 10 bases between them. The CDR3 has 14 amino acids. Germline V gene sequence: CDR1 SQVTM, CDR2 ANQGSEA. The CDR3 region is CSVELGSSNYGYTF. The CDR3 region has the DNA TGCAGCGTTGAACTGGGCAGTTCTAACTATGGCTACACCTTC.

CDR3 region: CASLESGSGANVLTF. As DNA, the CDR3 is TGTGCCAGCCTCGAATCGGGGTCTGGGGCCAACGTCCTGACTTTC. The chain uses TRBV6-1 and TRBJ2-6, with a tentative D call TRBD2 (5 bases). V lost 8 bases to trimming and J lost 1 base, with 12 bases between them. Germline V gene data show CDR1 as MNHNS and CDR2 as SASEGT. The CDR3 runs to 15 residues.

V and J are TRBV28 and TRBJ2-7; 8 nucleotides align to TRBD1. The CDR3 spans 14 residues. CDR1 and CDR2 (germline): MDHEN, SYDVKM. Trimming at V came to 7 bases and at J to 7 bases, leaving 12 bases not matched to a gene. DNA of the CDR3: TGTGCCAGCACCTCGGGACAGGCAAAGGAAGAGCAGTACTTC. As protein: CASTSGQAKEEQYF.

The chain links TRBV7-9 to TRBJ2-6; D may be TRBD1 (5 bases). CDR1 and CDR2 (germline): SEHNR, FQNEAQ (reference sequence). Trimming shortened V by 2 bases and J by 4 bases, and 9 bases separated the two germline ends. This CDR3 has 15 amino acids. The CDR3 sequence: CASSLKGEGANVLTF. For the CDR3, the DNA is TGTGCCAGCAGCTTAAAAGGGGAAGGGGCCAACGTCCTGACTTTC.

CDR3 residues: CASRPLLTDTQYF. For the CDR3, the DNA is TGTGCCAGCAGACCCCTTCTTACAGATACGCAGTATTTT. The chain has TRBV6-5 and TRBJ2-3; the D is unclear. Germline V lookup: CDR1 MNHEY, CDR2 SVGAGI. CDR3 length: 13 amino acids. Trimming removed 6 bases from V and 3 bases from J, with 10 bases in between.

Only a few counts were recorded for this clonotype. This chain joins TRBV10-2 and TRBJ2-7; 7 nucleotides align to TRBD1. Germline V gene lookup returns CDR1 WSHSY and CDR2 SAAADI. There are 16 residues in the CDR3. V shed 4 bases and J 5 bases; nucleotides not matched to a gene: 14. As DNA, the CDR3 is TGCGCCAGCAGTGTCATTGGCCCAGGGGGTATGGACGAGCAGTACTTC. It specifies CASSVIGPGGMDEQYF.

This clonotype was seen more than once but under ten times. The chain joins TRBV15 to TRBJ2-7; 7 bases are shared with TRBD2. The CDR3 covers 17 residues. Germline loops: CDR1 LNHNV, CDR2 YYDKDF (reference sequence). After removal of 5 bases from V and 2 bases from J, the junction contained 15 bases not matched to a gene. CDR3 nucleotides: TGTGCCACCAGCCCCGCTGGTGTACTAGCGCTTCCCTACGAGCAGTACTTC. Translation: CATSPAGVLALPYEQYF.

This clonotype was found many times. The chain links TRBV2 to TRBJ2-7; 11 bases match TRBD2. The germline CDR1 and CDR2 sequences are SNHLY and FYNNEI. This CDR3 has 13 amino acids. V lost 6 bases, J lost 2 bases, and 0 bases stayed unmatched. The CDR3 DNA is TGTGCCAGCAGACTAGCGGGAGCCTACGAGCAGTACTTC. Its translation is CASRLAGAYEQYF.

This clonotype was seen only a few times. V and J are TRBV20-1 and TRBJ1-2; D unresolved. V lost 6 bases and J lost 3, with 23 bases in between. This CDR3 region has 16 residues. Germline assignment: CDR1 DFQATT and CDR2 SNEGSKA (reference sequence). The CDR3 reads CSAPRAGGVSDYGYTF. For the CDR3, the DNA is TGCAGTGCCCCACGGGCAGGAGGTGTCTCGGACTATGGCTACACCTTC.

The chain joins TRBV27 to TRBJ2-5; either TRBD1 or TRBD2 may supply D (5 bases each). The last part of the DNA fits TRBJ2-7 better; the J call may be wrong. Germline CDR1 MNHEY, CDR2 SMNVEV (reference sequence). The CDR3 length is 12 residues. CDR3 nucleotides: TGTGCCAGCAGTTTCCTCGGGGCCGAGCAGTACTTC. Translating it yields CASSFLGAEQYF.

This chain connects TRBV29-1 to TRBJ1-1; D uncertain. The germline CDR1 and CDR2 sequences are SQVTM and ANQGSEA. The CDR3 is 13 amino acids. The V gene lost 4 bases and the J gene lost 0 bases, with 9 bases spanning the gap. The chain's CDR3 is CSVAGNMNTEAFF. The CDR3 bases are TGCAGCGTTGCAGGCAACATGAACACTGAAGCTTTCTTT.

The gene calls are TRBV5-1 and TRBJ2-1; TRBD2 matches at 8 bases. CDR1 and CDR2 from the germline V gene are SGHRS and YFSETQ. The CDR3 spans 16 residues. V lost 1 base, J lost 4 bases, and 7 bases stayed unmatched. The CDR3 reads CASSLFPSGRYNEQFF. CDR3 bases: TGCGCCAGCAGCTTGTTCCCTAGCGGGCGTTACAATGAGCAGTTCTTC.

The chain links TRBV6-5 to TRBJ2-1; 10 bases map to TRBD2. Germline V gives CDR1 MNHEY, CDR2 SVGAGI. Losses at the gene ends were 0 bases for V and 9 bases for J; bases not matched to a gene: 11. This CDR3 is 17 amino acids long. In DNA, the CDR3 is TGTGCCAGCAGTTACTCTACTAGCGGGAAGGGTATTGGTGAGCAGTTCTTC. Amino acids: CASSYSTSGKGIGEQFF.

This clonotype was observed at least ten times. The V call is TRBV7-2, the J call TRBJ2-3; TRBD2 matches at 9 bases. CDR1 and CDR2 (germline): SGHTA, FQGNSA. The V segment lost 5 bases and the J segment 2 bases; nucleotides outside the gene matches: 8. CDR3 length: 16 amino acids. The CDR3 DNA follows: TGTGCCAGCAGCCGAAGGGCTAGCGGGACCACAGATACGCAGTATTTT. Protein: CASSRRASGTTDTQYF.

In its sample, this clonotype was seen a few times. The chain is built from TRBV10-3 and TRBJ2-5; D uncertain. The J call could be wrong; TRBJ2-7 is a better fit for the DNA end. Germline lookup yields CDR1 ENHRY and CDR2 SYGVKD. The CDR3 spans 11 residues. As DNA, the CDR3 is TGTGCCATCAGTGAGTCTTTCGAGCAGTACTTC. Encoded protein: CAISESFEQYF.

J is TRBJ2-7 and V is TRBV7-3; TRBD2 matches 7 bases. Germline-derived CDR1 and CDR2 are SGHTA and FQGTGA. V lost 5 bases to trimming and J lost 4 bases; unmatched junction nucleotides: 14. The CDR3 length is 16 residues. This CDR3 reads CASSPGGVRGEYEQYF. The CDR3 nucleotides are TGTGCCAGCAGCCCCGGGGGAGTCCGGGGGGAGTACGAGCAGTACTTC.

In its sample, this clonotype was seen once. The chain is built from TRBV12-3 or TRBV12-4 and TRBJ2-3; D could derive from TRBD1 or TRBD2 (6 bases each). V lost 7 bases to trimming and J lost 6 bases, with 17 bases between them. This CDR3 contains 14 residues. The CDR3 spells CASTRVGGGDTQYF. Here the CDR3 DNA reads TGTGCCAGCACCCGGGTGGGGGGCGGGGATACGCAGTATTTT.

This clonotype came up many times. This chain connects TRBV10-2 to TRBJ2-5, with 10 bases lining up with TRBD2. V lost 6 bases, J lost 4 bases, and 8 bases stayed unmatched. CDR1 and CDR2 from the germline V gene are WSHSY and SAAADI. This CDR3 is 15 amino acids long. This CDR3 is CASRIGAGGIETQYF. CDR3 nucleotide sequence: TGCGCCAGCAGAATAGGAGCGGGAGGGATAGAGACCCAGTACTTC.

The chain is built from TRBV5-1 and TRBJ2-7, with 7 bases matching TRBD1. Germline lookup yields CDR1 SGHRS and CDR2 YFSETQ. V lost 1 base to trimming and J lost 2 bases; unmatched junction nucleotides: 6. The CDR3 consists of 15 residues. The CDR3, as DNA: TGCGCCAGCAGCTTGCAGACGGGACAGCCCTACGAGCAGTACTTC. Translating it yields CASSLQTGQPYEQYF.

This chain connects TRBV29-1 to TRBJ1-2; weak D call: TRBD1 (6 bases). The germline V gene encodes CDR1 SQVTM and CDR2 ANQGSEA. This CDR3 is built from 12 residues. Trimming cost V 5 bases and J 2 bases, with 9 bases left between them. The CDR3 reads CSVWTVNYGYTF. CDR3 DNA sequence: TGCAGCGTTTGGACAGTCAACTATGGCTACACCTTC.

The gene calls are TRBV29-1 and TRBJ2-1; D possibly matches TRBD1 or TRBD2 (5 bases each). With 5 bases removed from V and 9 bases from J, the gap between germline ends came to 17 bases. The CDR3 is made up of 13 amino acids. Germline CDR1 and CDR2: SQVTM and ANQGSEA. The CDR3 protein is CSVSGLRGGEQFF. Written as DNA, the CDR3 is TGCAGCGTTAGTGGGCTCCGGGGCGGTGAGCAGTTCTTC.

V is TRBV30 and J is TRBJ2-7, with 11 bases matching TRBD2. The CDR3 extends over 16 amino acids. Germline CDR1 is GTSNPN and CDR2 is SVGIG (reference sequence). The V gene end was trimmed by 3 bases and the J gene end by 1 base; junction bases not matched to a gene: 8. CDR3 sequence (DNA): TGTGCCTGGAGCGATTACGGGACTAGCGGTTCCTACGAGCAGTACTTC. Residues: CAWSDYGTSGSYEQYF.

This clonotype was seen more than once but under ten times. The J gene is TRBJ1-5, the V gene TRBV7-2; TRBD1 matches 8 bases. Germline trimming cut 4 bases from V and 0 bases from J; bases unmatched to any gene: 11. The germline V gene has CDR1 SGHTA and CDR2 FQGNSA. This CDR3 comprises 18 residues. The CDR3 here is CASSSYRGAFYSNQPQHF. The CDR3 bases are TGTGCCAGCAGCTCCTACAGGGGGGCCTTTTATAGCAATCAGCCCCAGCATTTT.

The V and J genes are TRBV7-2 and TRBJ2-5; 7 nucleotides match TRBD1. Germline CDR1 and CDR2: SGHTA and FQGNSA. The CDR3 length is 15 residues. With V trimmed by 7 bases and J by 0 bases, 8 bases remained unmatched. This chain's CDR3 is CASIPGQTNQETQYF. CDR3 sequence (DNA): TGTGCCAGCATCCCGGGACAGACTAACCAAGAGACCCAGTACTTC.

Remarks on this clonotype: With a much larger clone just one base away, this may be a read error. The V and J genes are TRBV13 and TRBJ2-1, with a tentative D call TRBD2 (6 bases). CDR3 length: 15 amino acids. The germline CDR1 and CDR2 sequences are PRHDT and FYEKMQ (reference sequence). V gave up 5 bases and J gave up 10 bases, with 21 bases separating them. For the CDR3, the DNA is TGTGCCAGCAGCCCCGGGACTTTACCTTCCTACGAGCAGTTCTTC. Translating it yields CASSPGTLPSYEQFF.

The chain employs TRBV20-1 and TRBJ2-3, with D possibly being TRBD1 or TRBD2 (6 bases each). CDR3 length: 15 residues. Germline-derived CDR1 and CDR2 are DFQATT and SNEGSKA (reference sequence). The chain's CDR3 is CSPRSGAPSTDTQYF. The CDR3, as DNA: TGCAGCCCGAGGTCGGGGGCTCCTAGCACAGATACGCAGTATTTT.

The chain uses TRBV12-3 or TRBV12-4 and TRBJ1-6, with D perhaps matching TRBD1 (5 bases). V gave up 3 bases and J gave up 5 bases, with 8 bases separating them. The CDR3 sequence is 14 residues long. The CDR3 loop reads CASSLGTHNSPLHF. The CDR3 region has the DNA TGTGCCAGCAGTTTGGGGACTCATAATTCACCCCTCCACTTT.

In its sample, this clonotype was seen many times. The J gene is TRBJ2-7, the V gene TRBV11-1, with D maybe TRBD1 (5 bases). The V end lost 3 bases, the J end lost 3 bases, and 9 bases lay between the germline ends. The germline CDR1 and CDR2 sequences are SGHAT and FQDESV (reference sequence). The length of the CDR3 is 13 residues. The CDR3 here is CASSFRQNYEQYF. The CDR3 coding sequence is TGTGCCAGCAGCTTCCGACAGAACTACGAGCAGTACTTC.

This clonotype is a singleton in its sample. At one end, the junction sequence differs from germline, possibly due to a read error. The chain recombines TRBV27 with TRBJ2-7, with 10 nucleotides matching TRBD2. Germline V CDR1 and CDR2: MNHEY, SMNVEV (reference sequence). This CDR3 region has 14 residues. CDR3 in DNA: TGTGCCAGCAGCCCGGGACTAGCGCTTTACGAGCGGTACTTC. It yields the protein CASSPGLALYERYF.